This section outlines one T cell receptor (beta chain) sequence together with its context. The data derive from a study of technical replicates of blood from several donors. The CDR3 has 15 amino acids. CDR1 and CDR2 from the germline V gene are MNHEY and SVGAGI. Losses at the gene ends were 6 bases for V and 3 bases for J; bases not matched to a gene: 7. Only in-frame clones appear in the TCRdb table, and some are missing; sequencing was by immunoSEQ multiplex PCR. The sample carries some 100,000 clones, under 96% recorded once. This receptor was taken from a human donor in good health. The sequencing input was T cells isolated from PBMCs. J is TRBJ2-1 and V is TRBV6-5, with 8 bases aligning to TRBD1. DNA of the CDR3: TGTGCCAGCAGCAGGGGGCTGAATCGCTACAATGAGCAGTTCTTC. Translated, it gives CASSRGLNRYNEQFF.